The TCR beta chain described here comes from a study of beta chain features in type 1 diabetes. The study, taken as a whole, reports: There was a possibility that cDNA sequencing over-represented cells with high TCR expression.

Since all of the isolated RNA was reverse transcribed, expressed TCRB transcripts were what got sequenced. The method was immunoSEQ multiplex PCR; TCRdb's version includes in-frame clones alone and lacks a portion of them. The table shows approximately 300,000 clones, with 9.5% to 11% occurring only once. This clone was recorded a few times. The target antigen is unknown. This receptor was obtained from a young woman in good health. The sample consisted of naive CD4+ T cells from blood.

CDR3 nucleotides: TGCGCCAGCAGCGACGCCTGGGACAGGGGGTTTAAAGCTTTCTTT. It is translated as CASSDAWDRGFKAFF. The chain links TRBV5-1 to TRBJ1-1; 11 bases are shared with TRBD1. Per the germline V gene, CDR1 is SGHRS and CDR2 is YFSETQ. This CDR3 region has 15 residues. The V gene end was trimmed by 4 bases and the J gene end by 9 bases; junction bases not matched to a gene: 11. The full variable domain, in which reference TRBV5-1 and TRBJ1-1 provide the parts outside the CDR3, is KAGVTQTPRYLIKTRGQQVTLSCSPISGHRSVSWYQQTPGQGLQFLFEYFSETQRNKGNFPGRFSGRQFSNSRSEMNVSTLELGDSALYLCASSDAWDRGFKAFFGQGTRLTVV.